This TCR beta chain was identified in a study of blood T cell repertoires in COVID-19. About the research overall: Sources were T cells, B-cell-depleted T cells, or PBMCs; the material itself was cDNA or gDNA.

J gave up 3 bases and V 4 bases, and 11 bases lay outside the gene matches. The CDR3 loop spans 16 amino acids. Germline assignment: CDR1 SGHKS and CDR2 YYEKEE (reference sequence). Original analysis: Counts of nucleated cells, estimated from reference gene primer amplification, were obtained. The data were produced by immunoSEQ multiplex PCR, yet TCRdb's version contains in-frame clones alone and is incomplete. The D gene and trimming were derived from the DNA, and the V and J assignments and clone size from that table. This sample has about 260,000 clones; around nine tenths occur once, and the top ten carry 8.5% to 10%.

Material for sequencing was peripheral blood. This chain uses TRBV5-5 with TRBJ1-2; 8 nucleotides line up with TRBD1. The source is a middle-aged man who had recovered from COVID-19. The CDR3, as DNA: TGTGCCAGCAGCCACCCTCGACAGGGGAGAGACTATGGCTACACCTTC. It yields the protein CASSHPRQGRDYGYTF. Supplemented by reference TRBV5-5 and TRBJ1-2, the full variable domain reads DAGVTQSPTHLIKTRGQQVTLRCSPISGHKSVSWYQQVLGQGPQFIFQYYEKEERGRGNFPDRFSARQFPNYSSELNVNALLLGDSALYLCASSHPRQGRDYGYTFGSGTRLTVV.